The 23 T cell receptor beta chains given below trace back to one sample, sequenced in a study of Ad26.COV2.S vaccination and SARS-CoV-2 variants. Treatment described: 15 to 20 received Ad26.COV2.S at low or high dose, single or two shots; roughly five received placebo; per-sample allocation not given. Repertoires come from day 63 after the first vaccine or placebo injection. Using immunoSEQ multiplex PCR, the repertoire was profiled, and TCRdb retains in-frame clones only, with some absent. Of 320,000 or so clones listed, around 90% were seen once; the top ten hold approximately 5%. This specimen was peripheral blood, taken in a trial of Ad26.COV2.S vaccine versus placebo. The receptors come from a person between 18 and 59 years old who received the Ad26.COV2.S COVID-19 vaccine or a placebo.

The chain uses TRBV19 and TRBJ1-1, with D possibly being TRBD1 (6 bases). From germline, CDR1 is LNHDA and CDR2 SQIVND (reference sequence). This CDR3 region has 14 residues. V dropped 5 bases and J dropped 5 bases, with 15 bases sitting between them. Written as DNA, the CDR3 is TGTGCCAGTAGTTCGGGCAGGGGAGGGACTGAAGCTTTCTTT. Protein: CASSSGRGGTEAFF. Combining the CDR3 with reference TRBV19 and TRBJ1-1 gives the whole variable domain DGGITQSPKYLFRKEGQNVTLSCEQNLNHDAMYWYRQDPGQGLRLIYYSQIVNDFQKGDIAEGYSVSREKKESFPLTVTSAQKNPTAFYLCASSSGRGGTEAFFGQGTRLTVV.

The rearrangement uses TRBV13 and TRBJ2-2; D possibly matches TRBD1 or TRBD2 (5 bases each). Germline V gives CDR1 PRHDT, CDR2 FYEKMQ (reference sequence). The CDR3 extends over 17 amino acids. The germline V and J ends were trimmed by 6 bases and 6 bases, with 23 bases remaining between them. The CDR3 sequence is CASSPGTLNPIPGELFF. CDR3 DNA sequence: TGTGCCAGCAGTCCCGGGACCCTTAATCCTATACCCGGGGAGCTGTTTTTT.

This chain links TRBV11-3 with TRBJ1-1; D unclear. CDR1 and CDR2 (germline): SGHNT, YENEEA. CDR3 length: 16 residues. Trimming removed 1 base at V and 3 bases at J, with 15 bases between. CDR3 in DNA: TGTGCCAGCAGCTTAGGCAATGGGCTGGGTGACACTGAAGCTTTCTTT. Translation: CASSLGNGLGDTEAFF.

V and J are TRBV27 and TRBJ1-2; D gene ambiguous. This CDR3 region has 15 residues. Trimming removed 6 bases from V and 1 base from J, with 15 bases in between. The germline gives CDR1 MNHEY, CDR2 SMNVEV (reference sequence). The DNA of the CDR3 is TGTGCCAGCAGCCCTTTCGACCCTTTTAACTATGGCTACACCTTC. Translation: CASSPFDPFNYGYTF.

The gene calls are TRBV12-3 or TRBV12-4 and TRBJ1-1; maybe TRBD1 (5 bases). The length of the CDR3 is 12 residues. V lost 6 bases, J lost 6 bases, and 11 bases lay in between. CDR3 protein: CASSAGIPEAFF. The CDR3 DNA sequence: TGTGCCAGCAGCGCAGGGATCCCTGAAGCTTTCTTT.

This clone was observed once. The chain employs TRBV7-9 and TRBJ1-2; unclear D gene. Trimming stripped 3 bases from V and 2 bases from J, with 13 bases between. This CDR3 has 15 amino acids. Per germline, CDR1 SEHNR and CDR2 FQNEAQ (reference sequence). The DNA of the CDR3 is TGTGCCAGCAGCTTTTCGGACGACCCCAACTATGGCTACACCTTC. Encoded protein: CASSFSDDPNYGYTF.

This clone was detected once. The rearrangement uses TRBV19 and TRBJ1-1; D remains ambiguous. From germline, CDR1 is LNHDA and CDR2 SQIVND (reference sequence). This CDR3 is built from 14 residues. Trimming shortened V by 3 bases and J by 3 bases, and 11 bases separated the two germline ends. This CDR3 is CASSMQSVHTEAFF. CDR3 in DNA: TGTGCCAGTAGTATGCAGTCAGTACACACTGAAGCTTTCTTT.

CDR3 sequence: CASSLDRDYNEQFF. The CDR3 DNA is TGTGCCAGCAGCCTAGACAGGGATTACAATGAGCAGTTCTTC. The rearrangement uses TRBV5-6 and TRBJ2-1, with 7 bases aligning to TRBD1. Germline lookup yields CDR1 SGHDT and CDR2 YYEEEE. V gave up 4 bases and J gave up 4 bases; unmatched junction bases: 5. The CDR3 has 14 residues.

CDR3 sequence (DNA): TGTGCCAGCAGTTATGAGGCAGGGTTGAACATTCAGTACTTC. It translates to CASSYEAGLNIQYF. The chain is built from TRBV6-6 and TRBJ2-4, with D perhaps TRBD1 (5 bases). CDR1 MNHNY and CDR2 SVGAGI come from the germline V gene (reference sequence). Trimming pared 3 bases from V and 7 bases from J, leaving 13 bases between. This CDR3 is 14 amino acids long.

This clone was counted between two and nine times. The chain links TRBV5-4 to TRBJ2-3; 10 bases are a match to TRBD2. Germline values: CDR1 SGHNT, CDR2 YYREEE (reference sequence). The CDR3 has 18 residues. Trimming removed 4 bases from V and 3 bases from J; junction bases left unmatched: 14. Written as DNA, the CDR3 is TGTGCCAGCAGCCCCCTCCCCAGCGGGGGGGCGTGGACAGATACGCAGTATTTT. This gives the protein CASSPLPSGGAWTDTQYF.

The J gene is TRBJ2-7, the V gene TRBV5-6, with 8 positions matching TRBD2. Unmatched junction bases numbered 6, after V lost 4 bases and J lost 3 bases. From germline, CDR1 is SGHDT and CDR2 YYEEEE. The CDR3 spans 14 residues. The CDR3 DNA follows: TGTGCCAGCAGCATAACCGGGACTAGCTACGAGCAGTACGTC. Translation: CASSITGTSYEQYV.

The chain has TRBV7-9 and TRBJ2-2, with 12 bases identical to TRBD2. CDR3 length: 18 residues. Trimming removed 5 bases from V and 4 bases from J; junction bases left unmatched: 11. Germline V gene lookup returns CDR1 SEHNR and CDR2 FQNEAQ (reference sequence). The CDR3 loop is CASSPRLAGESGTGELFF. The CDR3, as DNA: TGTGCCAGCAGCCCACGACTAGCGGGAGAGTCGGGCACCGGGGAGCTGTTTTTT. Full variable domain (remainder filled in from reference TRBV7-9 and TRBJ2-2): DTGVSQNPRHKITKRGQNVTFRCDPISEHNRLYWYRQTLGQGPEFLTYFQNEAQLEKSRLLSDRFSAERPKGSFSTLEIQRTEQGDSAMYLCASSPRLAGESGTGELFFGEGSRLTVL.

The sample holds a few counts of this clone. This CDR3 is CASSQKLTGGWSPLHF. DNA for the CDR3: TGTGCCAGCAGCCAAAAACTTACAGGGGGCTGGTCACCCCTCCACTTT. The V and J genes are TRBV7-2 and TRBJ1-6; 9 bases agree with TRBD1. V was pared by 5 bases and J by 10 bases, with 12 bases of the junction left unmatched. From germline, CDR1 is SGHTA and CDR2 FQGNSA. This CDR3 has 16 amino acids.

The rearrangement uses TRBV29-1 and TRBJ2-1, with D hard to call. V was pared by 4 bases and J by 5 bases, with 18 bases between. This CDR3 is built from 15 residues. Germline-derived CDR1 and CDR2 are SQVTM and ANQGSEA. The CDR3 coding sequence is TGCAGCGTTGGGACCCCCCAACAGATAAACAATGAGCAGTTCTTC. Its translation: CSVGTPQQINNEQFF.

The V call is TRBV6-2 or TRBV6-3, the J call TRBJ2-1; tentatively, D is TRBD1 (5 bases). Trimming took off 5 bases at V and 5 bases at J, with 16 bases between the two ends. The CDR3 runs 15 residues. CDR1 is MNHEY and CDR2 is SVGEGT in the germline V gene. The CDR3 is CASSTADRFNNEQFF. The CDR3 nucleotides are TGTGCCAGCAGTACCGCAGACAGATTCAACAATGAGCAGTTCTTC.

The chain employs TRBV19 and TRBJ1-2; D is undetermined. Trimming stripped 9 bases from V and 5 bases from J, with 10 bases between. Germline loops: CDR1 LNHDA, CDR2 SQIVND (reference sequence). The CDR3 is made up of 11 amino acids. In DNA, the CDR3 is TGTGCCAGCCTTTCGGATTATGGCTACACCTTC. Translating gives CASLSDYGYTF.

The V and J genes are TRBV25-1 and TRBJ1-5; D is unclear. V lost 5 bases and J 9 bases, leaving 14 bases between the germline ends. CDR3 length: 13 residues. In germline, CDR1 is MGHDK, CDR2 SYGVNS. CDR3: CASSPTPGRPQHF. The CDR3 DNA is TGTGCCAGCAGTCCAACTCCCGGACGGCCCCAGCATTTT.

The genes are TRBV6-6 and TRBJ1-1; 10 bases match TRBD1. With 0 bases clipped from V and 5 bases from J, the junction kept 3 bases outside the gene matches. Germline V gene sequence: CDR1 MNHNY, CDR2 SVGAGI (reference sequence). This CDR3 contains 15 residues. CDR3 amino acids: CASSYSGQGWTEAFF. The CDR3 bases are TGTGCCAGCAGTTACTCGGGACAGGGGTGGACTGAAGCTTTCTTT.

The chain uses TRBV5-6 and TRBJ1-4, with TRBD1 matching 7 bases. Germline CDR1 and CDR2: SGHDT and YYEEEE. CDR3 length: 14 residues. The junction had 8 bases not matched to a gene; V was cut back by 4 bases and J by 8 bases. The CDR3 DNA is TGTGCCAGCAGCCTCGGGACAGAAGAAGAAAAACTGTTTTTT. Amino acids: CASSLGTEEEKLFF.

The V call is TRBV13, the J call TRBJ2-6; D is perhaps TRBD1 (5 bases). The CDR3 is 15 residues long. Per the germline V gene, CDR1 is PRHDT and CDR2 is FYEKMQ (reference sequence). V gave up 7 bases and J gave up 1 base, with 11 bases separating them. The CDR3 coding sequence is TGTGCCAGCACCCACAGGATTTCTGGGGCCAACGTCCTGACTTTC. Residues: CASTHRISGANVLTF.

The chain couples TRBV19 to TRBJ1-2, with TRBD1 identical over 9 bases. J gave up 4 bases and V 0 bases, and 3 bases lay outside the gene matches. CDR1 is LNHDA and CDR2 is SQIVND in the germline V gene (reference sequence). The CDR3 runs 15 residues. Here the CDR3 reads CASSIEDRGPYGYTF. CDR3 coding DNA: TGTGCCAGTAGTATAGAGGACAGGGGACCCTATGGCTACACCTTC. Full variable domain (remainder filled in from reference TRBV19 and TRBJ1-2): DGGITQSPKYLFRKEGQNVTLSCEQNLNHDAMYWYRQDPGQGLRLIYYSQIVNDFQKGDIAEGYSVSREKKESFPLTVTSAQKNPTAFYLCASSIEDRGPYGYTFGSGTRLTVV.

This chain uses TRBV10-2 with TRBJ2-4; 10 bases agree with TRBD2. The J segment lost 7 bases and the V segment lost 2 bases, leaving 8 bases of the junction unmatched. The CDR3 sequence is 16 residues long. Germline values: CDR1 WSHSY, CDR2 SAAADI. The CDR3 sequence: CASSEGAGGKENIQYF. CDR3 DNA: TGCGCCAGCAGTGAGGGAGCGGGAGGGAAGGAGAACATTCAGTACTTC.

This chain joins TRBV18 and TRBJ2-5; D is undetermined. Germline lookup yields CDR1 KGHSH and CDR2 LQKENI. V was clipped by 6 bases and J by 2 bases, with 10 bases between them. This CDR3 comprises 13 residues. The CDR3, as DNA: TGTGCCAGCTCCGGTTGGGGACAAGAGACCCAGTACTTC. Amino acid sequence: CASSGWGQETQYF.